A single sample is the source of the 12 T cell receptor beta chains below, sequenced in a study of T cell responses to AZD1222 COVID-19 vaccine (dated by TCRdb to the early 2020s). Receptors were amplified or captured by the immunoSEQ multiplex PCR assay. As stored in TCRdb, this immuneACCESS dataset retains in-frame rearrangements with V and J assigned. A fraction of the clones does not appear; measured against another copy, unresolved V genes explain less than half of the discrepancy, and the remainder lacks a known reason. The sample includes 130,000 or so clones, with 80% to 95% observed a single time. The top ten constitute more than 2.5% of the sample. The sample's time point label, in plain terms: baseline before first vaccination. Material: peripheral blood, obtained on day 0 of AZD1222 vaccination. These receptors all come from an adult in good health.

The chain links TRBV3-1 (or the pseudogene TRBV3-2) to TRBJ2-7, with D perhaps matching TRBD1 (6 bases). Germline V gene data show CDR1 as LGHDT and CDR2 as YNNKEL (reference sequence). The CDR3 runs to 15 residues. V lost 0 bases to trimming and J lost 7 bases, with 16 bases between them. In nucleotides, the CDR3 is TGTGCCAGCAGCCAAGACAGGGGCACTATTTCTGAGCAGTACTTC. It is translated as CASSQDRGTISEQYF.

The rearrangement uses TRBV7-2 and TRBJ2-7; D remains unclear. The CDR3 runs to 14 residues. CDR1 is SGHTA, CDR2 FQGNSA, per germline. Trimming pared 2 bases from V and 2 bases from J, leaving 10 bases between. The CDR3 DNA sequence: TGTGCCAGCAGCTTATCAACGGACGCCTACGAGCAGTACTTC. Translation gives CASSLSTDAYEQYF.

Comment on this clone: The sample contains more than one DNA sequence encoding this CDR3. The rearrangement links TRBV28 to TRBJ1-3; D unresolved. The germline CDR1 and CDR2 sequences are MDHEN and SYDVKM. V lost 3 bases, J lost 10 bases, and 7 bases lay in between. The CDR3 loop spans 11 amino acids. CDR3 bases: TGTGCCAGCAGTTTCGGGAATACCATATATTTT. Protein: CASSFGNTIYF.

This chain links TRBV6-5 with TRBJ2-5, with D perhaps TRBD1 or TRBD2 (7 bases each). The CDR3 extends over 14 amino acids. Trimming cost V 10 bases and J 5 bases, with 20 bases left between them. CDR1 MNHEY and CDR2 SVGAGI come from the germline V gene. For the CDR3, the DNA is TGTGCCACCTTTCAGGGGGGGGAGGGGGAGACCCAGTACTTC. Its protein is CATFQGGEGETQYF.

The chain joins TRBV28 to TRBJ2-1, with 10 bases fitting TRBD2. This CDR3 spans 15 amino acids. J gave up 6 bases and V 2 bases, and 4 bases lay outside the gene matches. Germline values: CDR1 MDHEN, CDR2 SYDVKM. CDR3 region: CASSLSGRESNEQFF. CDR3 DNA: TGTGCCAGCAGTTTAAGCGGGAGGGAGAGCAATGAGCAGTTCTTC.

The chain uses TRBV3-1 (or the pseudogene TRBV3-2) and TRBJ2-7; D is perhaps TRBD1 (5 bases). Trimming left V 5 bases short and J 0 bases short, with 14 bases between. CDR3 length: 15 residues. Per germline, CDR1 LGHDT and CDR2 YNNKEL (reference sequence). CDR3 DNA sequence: TGTGCCAGCAGCTCAGGGTACGGTAGCTCCTACGAGCAGTACTTC. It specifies CASSSGYGSSYEQYF.

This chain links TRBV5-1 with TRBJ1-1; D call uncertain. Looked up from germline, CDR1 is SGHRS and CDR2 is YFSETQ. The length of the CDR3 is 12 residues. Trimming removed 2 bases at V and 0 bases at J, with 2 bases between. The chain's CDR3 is CASSFMNTEAFF. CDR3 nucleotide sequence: TGCGCCAGCAGCTTTATGAACACTGAAGCTTTCTTT.

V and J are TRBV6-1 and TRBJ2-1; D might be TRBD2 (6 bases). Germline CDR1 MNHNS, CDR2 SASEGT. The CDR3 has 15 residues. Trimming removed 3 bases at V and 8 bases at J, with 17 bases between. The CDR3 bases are TGTGCCAGCAGTGATGCGGGGTCGCCCCGGCATGAGCAGTTCTTC. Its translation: CASSDAGSPRHEQFF.

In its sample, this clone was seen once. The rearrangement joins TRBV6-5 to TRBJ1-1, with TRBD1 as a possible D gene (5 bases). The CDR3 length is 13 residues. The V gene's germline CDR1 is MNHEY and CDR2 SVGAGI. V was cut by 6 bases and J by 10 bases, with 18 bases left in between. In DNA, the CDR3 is TGTGCCAGCAGCCATCCCGGGGCAGGGAGAGCTTTCTTT. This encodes CASSHPGAGRAFF.

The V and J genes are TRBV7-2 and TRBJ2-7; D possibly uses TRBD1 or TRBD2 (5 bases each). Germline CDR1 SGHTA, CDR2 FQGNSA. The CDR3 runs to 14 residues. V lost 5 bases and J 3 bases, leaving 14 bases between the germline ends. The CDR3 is CASSRRDAGYEQYF. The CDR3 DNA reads TGTGCCAGCAGCCGTCGGGACGCGGGCTACGAGCAGTACTTC. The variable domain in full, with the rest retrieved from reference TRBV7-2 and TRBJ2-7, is GAGVSQSPSNKVTEKGKDVELRCDPISGHTALYWYRQSLGQGLEFLIYFQGNSAPDKSGLPSDRFSAERTGGSVSTLTIQRTQQEDSAVYLCASSRRDAGYEQYFGPGTRLTVT.

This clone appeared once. The CDR3 loop is CASSYLRGDQPQHF. The CDR3 region has the DNA TGTGCCAGCAGTTACCTCCGGGGGGATCAGCCCCAGCATTTT. The chain carries TRBV6-5 and TRBJ1-5; TRBD1 might be the D (5 bases). There are 14 residues in the CDR3. The V gene's germline CDR1 is MNHEY and CDR2 SVGAGI. V lost 2 bases and J 5 bases, leaving 10 bases between the germline ends.

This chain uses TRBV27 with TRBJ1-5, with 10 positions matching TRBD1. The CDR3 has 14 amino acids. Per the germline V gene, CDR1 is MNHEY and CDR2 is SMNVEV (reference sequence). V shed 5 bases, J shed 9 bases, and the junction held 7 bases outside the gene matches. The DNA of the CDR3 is TGTGCCAGCAGTAGGGGACAGGGGCAGGGGCCCCAGCATTTT. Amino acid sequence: CASSRGQGQGPQHF.